Listed here are 3 T cell receptor gamma chains from one sample, sequenced in a study of in vitro expanded adult blood gammadelta T cells. Antigens of these TCRs are unknown. TCRdb called clones anew from the 5' RACE reads with CATT. The data show 250 to 300 gamma-chain clones, over 7% seen once. Documented treatment: AbnobaViscum Pini, a non-fermented European mistletoe (Viscum album, pine host) extract drug, 800 to 1,000 ug/mL. After expansion, live CD3+ TCRgammadelta+ Vgamma9+ Vdelta2+ T cells were FACS-sorted. Before expansion, PBMC got around 1,000 ug/mL AbnobaViscum P for one day and were washed three times. The cells grew for 14 to 15 days in culture, receiving fresh IL-2 every 3 to 4 days. The sequences come from gamma-delta T cells from peripheral blood expanded in culture, collected from an in vitro culture stimulated with Abnoba P. The receptors shown here come from an adult in good health.

This clone was detected a few times. A far larger clone is only one base removed, so a read error is likely. The same CDR3 arises from other DNA sequences in this sample as well. The chain couples TRGV9 to TRGJP. The CDR3 loop spans 16 amino acids. The junction had 6 bases not matched to a gene; V was cut back by 3 bases and J by 7 bases. The germline V gene has CDR1 GITISATS and CDR2 ISYDGTV (reference sequence). CDR3 in DNA: TGTGCCTTGTGGGAGATGCAGGAGTTGGGCAAAAAAATCAAGGTATTT. This codes for CALWEMQELGKKIKVF.

Judged by abundance, this clone is hyperexpanded. Other DNA sequences of this sample code for an identical CDR3. V gene TRGV9 combines with J gene TRGJP. The CDR3 extends over 16 amino acids. Losses at the gene ends were 0 bases for V and 6 bases for J; bases not matched to a gene: 2. CDR1 GITISATS and CDR2 ISYDGTV come from the germline V gene (reference sequence). CDR3 sequence: CALWEVGELGKKIKVF. The CDR3 DNA sequence: TGTGCCTTGTGGGAGGTGGGAGAGTTGGGCAAAAAAATCAAGGTATTT.

Worth noting for this clone: Since a far larger clone is one base different, this is likely a read error. This rearrangement joins TRGV9 to TRGJP. Germline V gene lookup returns CDR1 GITISATS and CDR2 ISYDGTV (reference sequence). The CDR3 covers 16 residues. The CDR3 spells CALWEVGELGKKNKVF. CDR3 DNA: TGTGCCTTGTGGGAGGTGGGTGAGTTGGGCAAAAAAAACAAGGTATTT.